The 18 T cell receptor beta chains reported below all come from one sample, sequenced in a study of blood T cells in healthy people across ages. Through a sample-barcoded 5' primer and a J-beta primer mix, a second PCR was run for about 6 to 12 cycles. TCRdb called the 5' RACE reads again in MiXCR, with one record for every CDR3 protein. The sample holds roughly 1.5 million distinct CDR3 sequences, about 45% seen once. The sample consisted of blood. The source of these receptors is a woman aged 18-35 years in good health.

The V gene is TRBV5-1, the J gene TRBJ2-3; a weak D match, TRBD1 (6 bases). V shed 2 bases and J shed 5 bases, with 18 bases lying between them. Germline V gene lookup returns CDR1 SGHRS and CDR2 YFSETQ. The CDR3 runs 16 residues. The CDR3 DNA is TGCGCCAGCAGCTTTTGGGGGCGCGTCAGTGTAGATACGCAGTATTTT. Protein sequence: CASSFWGRVSVDTQYF.

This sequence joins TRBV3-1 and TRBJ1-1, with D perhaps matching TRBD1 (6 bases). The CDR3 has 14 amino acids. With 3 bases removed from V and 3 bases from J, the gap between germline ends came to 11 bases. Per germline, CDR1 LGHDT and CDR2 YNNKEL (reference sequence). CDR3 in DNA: TGTGCCAGCAGCCAGAACAGGGCGGACACTGAAGCTTTCTTT. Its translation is CASSQNRADTEAFF.

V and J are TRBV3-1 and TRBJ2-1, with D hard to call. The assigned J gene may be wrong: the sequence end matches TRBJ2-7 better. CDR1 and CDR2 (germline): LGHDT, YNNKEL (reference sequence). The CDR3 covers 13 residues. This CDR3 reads CASSQDKVGEQYV. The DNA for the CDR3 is TGTGCCAGCAGCCAAGATAAAGTGGGGGAGCAGTACGTC.

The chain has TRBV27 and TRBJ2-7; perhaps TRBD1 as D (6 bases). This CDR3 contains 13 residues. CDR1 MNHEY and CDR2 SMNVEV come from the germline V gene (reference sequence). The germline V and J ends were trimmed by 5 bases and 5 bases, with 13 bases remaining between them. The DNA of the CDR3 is TGTGCCAGCAGTGTTGGACAGTCCCACGAGCAGTACTTC. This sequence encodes CASSVGQSHEQYF.

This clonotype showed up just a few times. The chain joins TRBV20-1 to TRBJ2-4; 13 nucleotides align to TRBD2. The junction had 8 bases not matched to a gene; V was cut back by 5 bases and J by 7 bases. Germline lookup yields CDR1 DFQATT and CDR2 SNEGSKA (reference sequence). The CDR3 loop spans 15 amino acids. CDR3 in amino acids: CSARTGTSGTNIQYF. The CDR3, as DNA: TGCAGTGCTCGAACCGGGACTAGCGGGACTAACATTCAGTACTTC.

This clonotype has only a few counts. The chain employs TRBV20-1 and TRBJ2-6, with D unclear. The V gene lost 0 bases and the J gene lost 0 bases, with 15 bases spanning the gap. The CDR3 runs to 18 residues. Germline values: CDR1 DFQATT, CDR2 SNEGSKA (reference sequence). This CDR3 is CSARDQKLAFSGANVLTF. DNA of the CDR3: TGCAGTGCTAGAGATCAAAAACTCGCCTTCTCTGGGGCCAACGTCCTGACTTTC.

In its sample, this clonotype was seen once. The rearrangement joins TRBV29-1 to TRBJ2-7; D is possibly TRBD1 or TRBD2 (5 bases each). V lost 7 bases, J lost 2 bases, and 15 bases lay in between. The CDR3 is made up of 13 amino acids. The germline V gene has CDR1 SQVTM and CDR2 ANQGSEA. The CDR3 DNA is TGCAGCGACTCCGGGACCGCAGCCTACGAGCAGTACTTC. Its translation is CSDSGTAAYEQYF.

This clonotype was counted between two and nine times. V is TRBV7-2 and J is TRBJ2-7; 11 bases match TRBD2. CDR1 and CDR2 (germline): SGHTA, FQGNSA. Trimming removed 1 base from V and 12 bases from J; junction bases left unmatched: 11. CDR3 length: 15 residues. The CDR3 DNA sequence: TGTGCCAGCAGCTTAGGTCTACTAGCGGGGGATCCGTTGTACTTC. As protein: CASSLGLLAGDPLYF.

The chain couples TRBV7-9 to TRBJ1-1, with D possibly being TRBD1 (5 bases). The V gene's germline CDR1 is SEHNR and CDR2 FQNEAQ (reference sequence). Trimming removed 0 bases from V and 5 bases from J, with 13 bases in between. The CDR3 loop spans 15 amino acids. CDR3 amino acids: CASSLAVSGGTEAFF. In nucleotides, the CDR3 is TGTGCCAGCAGCTTAGCAGTCTCCGGGGGGACTGAAGCTTTCTTT.

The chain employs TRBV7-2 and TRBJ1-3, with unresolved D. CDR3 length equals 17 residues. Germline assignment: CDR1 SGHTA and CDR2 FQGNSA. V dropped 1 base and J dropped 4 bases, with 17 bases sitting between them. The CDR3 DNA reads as TGTGCCAGCAGCTTAGGTGGGGTGCGGTGGAGGGGAAACACCATATATTTT. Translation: CASSLGGVRWRGNTIYF.

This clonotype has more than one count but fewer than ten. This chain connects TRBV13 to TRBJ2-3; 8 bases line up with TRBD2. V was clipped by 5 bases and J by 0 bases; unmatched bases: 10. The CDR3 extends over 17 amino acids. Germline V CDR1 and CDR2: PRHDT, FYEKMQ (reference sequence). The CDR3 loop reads CASSPSPSGPSTDTQYF. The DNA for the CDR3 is TGTGCCAGCAGCCCTAGCCCTAGCGGGCCAAGCACAGATACGCAGTATTTT.

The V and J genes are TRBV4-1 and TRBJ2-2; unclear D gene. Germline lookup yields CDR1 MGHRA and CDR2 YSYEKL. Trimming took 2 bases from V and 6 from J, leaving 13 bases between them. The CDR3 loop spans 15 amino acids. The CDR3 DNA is TGCGCCAGCAGCCAACTATCGTCCCCCGCCGGGGAGCTGTTTTTT. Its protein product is CASSQLSSPAGELFF.

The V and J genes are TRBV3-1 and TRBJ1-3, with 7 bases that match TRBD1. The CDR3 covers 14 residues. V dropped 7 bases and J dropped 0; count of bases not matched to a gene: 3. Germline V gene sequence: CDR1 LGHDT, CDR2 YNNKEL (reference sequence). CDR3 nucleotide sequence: TGTGCCAGCAAGACAGGGACCTCTGGAAACACCATATATTTT. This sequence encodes CASKTGTSGNTIYF.

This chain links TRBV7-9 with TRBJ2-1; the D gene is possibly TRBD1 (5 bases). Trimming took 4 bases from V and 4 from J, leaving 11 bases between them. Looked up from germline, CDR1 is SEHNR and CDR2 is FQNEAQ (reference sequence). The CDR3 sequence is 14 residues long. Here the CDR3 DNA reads TGTGCCAGCAGCTCGACAGTGAGGTACAATGAGCAGTTCTTC. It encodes CASSSTVRYNEQFF.

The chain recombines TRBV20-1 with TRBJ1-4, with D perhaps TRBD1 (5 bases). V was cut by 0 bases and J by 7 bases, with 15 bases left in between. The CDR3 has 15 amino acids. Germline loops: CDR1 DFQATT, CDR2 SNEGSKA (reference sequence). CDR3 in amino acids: CSARDPRGGSEKLFF. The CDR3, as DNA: TGCAGTGCTAGAGATCCAAGGGGAGGCTCTGAAAAACTGTTTTTT.

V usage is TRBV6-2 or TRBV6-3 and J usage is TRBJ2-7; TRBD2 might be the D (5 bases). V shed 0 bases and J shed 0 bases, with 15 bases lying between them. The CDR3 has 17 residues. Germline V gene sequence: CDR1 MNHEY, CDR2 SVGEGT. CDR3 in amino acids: CASSYSNGLADSYEQYF. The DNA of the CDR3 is TGTGCCAGCAGTTACTCGAACGGTCTAGCCGACTCCTACGAGCAGTACTTC.

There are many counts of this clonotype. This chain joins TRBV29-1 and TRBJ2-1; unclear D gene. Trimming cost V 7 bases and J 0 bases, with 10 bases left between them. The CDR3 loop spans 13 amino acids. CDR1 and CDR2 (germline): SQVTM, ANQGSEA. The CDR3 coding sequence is TGCAGCGGCGCTCCCAGCTCCTACAATGAGCAGTTCTTC. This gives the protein CSGAPSSYNEQFF.

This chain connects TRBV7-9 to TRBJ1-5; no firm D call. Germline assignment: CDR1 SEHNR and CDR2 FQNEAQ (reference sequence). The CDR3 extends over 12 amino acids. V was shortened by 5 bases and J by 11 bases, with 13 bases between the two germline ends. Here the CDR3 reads CASSTDGGTQHF. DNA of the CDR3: TGTGCCAGCAGCACAGACGGTGGTACCCAGCATTTT.